The sequence of this TCR beta chain was determined in a study of T cells of healthy individuals. The V gene lost 1 base and the J gene lost 7 bases, with 11 bases spanning the gap. The CDR3 consists of 13 residues. Germline V gene data show CDR1 as SGHAT and CDR2 as FQNNGV. Each CDR3 protein is one row after TCRdb ran MiXCR on the 5' RACE reads. The data show around 40,000 distinct CDR3 sequences, 4.5% seen once. This clonotype was picked up many times. This receptor was identified in a human donor in good health. The chain recombines TRBV11-2 with TRBJ2-7; D is perhaps TRBD2 (7 bases). CDR3 protein: CASSLAGGREQYF. The CDR3 DNA reads as TGTGCCAGCAGCTTAGCGGGGGGCCGGGAGCAGTACTTC.